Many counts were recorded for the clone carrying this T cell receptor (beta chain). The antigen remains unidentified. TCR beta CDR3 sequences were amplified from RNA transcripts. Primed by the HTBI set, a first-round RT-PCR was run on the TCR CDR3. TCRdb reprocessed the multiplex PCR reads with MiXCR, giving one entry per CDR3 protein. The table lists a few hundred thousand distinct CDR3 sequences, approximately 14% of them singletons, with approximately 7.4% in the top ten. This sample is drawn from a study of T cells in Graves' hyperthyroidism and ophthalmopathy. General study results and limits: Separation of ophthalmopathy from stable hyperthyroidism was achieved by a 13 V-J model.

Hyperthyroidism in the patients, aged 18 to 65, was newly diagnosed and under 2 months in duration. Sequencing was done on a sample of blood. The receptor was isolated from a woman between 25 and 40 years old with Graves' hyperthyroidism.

CDR3 region: CASSPLAGGYRETQYF. CDR3 nucleotides: TGTGCCAGCAGTCCGCTAGCGGGAGGTTATCGGGAGACCCAGTACTTC. The V gene is TRBV27, the J gene TRBJ2-5; 11 nucleotides align to TRBD2. Germline trimming cut 5 bases from V and 5 bases from J; bases unmatched to any gene: 10. Germline loops: CDR1 MNHEY, CDR2 SMNVEV (reference sequence). The CDR3 has 16 amino acids.